This is a list of T cell receptor beta chains from one sample in a study of long-term antiretroviral therapy in people with HIV. The data were produced by immunoSEQ multiplex PCR, yet TCRdb's version contains in-frame clones alone and is incomplete. The table records around 13,000 clones, 80% of them present only once. The sample consisted of unsorted PBMCs, taken 3.2 years before starting antiretroviral therapy. Every receptor here comes from a man aged 35-49 years with HIV. Each CDR3 is given with its conserved first and last residue. The order of the fields is V gene, J gene, clone size, CDR3 protein. Clone size is given for some rows only: seen once, a few or many times, or a class if the clone is expanded.

>TRBV11-3|TRBJ1-5|.
CASGRDGTVNQPQHF
>TRBV11-3|TRBJ2-2|few
CASSLMGGSTGELFF
>TRBV5-8|TRBJ2-2|.
CASSWGPSTGELFF
>TRBV10-2|TRBJ1-2|.
CASSQSGTSYGYTF
>TRBV7-9|TRBJ2-3|.
CASSLGQSFHTDTQYF
>TRBV29-1|TRBJ2-1|.
CSVESPTSGAYNEQFF
>TRBV6-6|TRBJ1-5|.
CASRGGTASNQPQHF
>TRBV7-9|TRBJ2-3|.
CASSPGLAGGAGRLDTQYF
>TRBV6-1|TRBJ1-4|.
CASSESIGSINEKLFF
>TRBV30|TRBJ2-1|.
CAWSVQRTLYNEQFF
>TRBV19|TRBJ2-7|.
CASSIGGVEQYF
>TRBV18|TRBJ1-1|.
CASSQSPGQNTEAFF
>TRBV28|TRBJ2-3|few
CASSFSRGSRTQYF
>TRBV27|TRBJ2-1|.
CASKGGGATYNEQFF
>TRBV4-2|TRBJ1-2|.
CASSQDFRESYTF
>TRBV5-1|TRBJ1-2|.
CASSIVTGFHGYTF
>TRBV4-2|TRBJ2-2|.
CASSLLGGLALLPTGELFF
>TRBV2|TRBJ2-3|.
CASSEGQGRTDTQYF
>TRBV7-9|TRBJ2-2|once
CASSHKGGAHANTGELFF
>TRBV2|TRBJ2-7|.
CASSGEQGVSYEQYF
>TRBV19|TRBJ2-7|.
CASSMTGNSYEQYF
>TRBV29-1|TRBJ1-2|.
CSVARGGGYTF
>TRBV2|TRBJ2-5|.
CASNRGSQETQYF
>TRBV6-5|TRBJ1-5|.
CASSYSQGEPQHF
>TRBV12-5|TRBJ2-1|.
CASGLVADGRSYNEQFF
>TRBV5-1|TRBJ1-5|.
CASSRDSLNQPQHF
>TRBV30|TRBJ1-3|.
CAWRIYRGTGNTIYF
>TRBV21-1|TRBJ2-7|.
CASRQPGEETYEQYF
>TRBV30|TRBJ1-1|.
CAWKHYRGRTEAFF
>TRBV27|TRBJ2-1|.
CASSLIIAGERNEQFF
>TRBV2|TRBJ2-3|.
CASTSQASRTDTQYF
>TRBV30|TRBJ1-1|.
CAWSKGSNTEAFF
>TRBV27|TRBJ2-7|.
CASSGLGLAGLEQYF
>TRBV5-1|TRBJ1-4|.
CASSYDRGNEKLFF
>TRBV7-3|TRBJ2-2|few
CASSLQSRQGNTGELFF
>TRBV29-1|TRBJ1-1|.
CSVGARVEAFF
>TRBV4-1|TRBJ2-5|.
CASSQGTAGRHQETQYF
>TRBV19|TRBJ1-6|few
CASQGARNSPLHF
>TRBV5-1|TRBJ2-7|.
CASSLLGEYEQYF
>TRBV7-8|TRBJ1-1|once
CASSLALGRKNTEAFF
>TRBV11-1|TRBJ2-7|once
CASSFDRGAYEQYF
>TRBV6-4|TRBJ2-7|.
CASNTTGGPSRYEQYF
>TRBV2|TRBJ1-6|few
CASSEGWGNSPLHF
>TRBV4-1|TRBJ1-2|.
CASSPETVGAYGYTF
>TRBV30|TRBJ1-2|.
CAWTPTGRKGYTF
>TRBV9|TRBJ2-2|medium-sized
CASSVRGGSTGELFF
>TRBV6-1|TRBJ2-3|.
CASSELAGGFTDTQYF
>TRBV9|TRBJ2-5|.
CASSPGGIQNQGAQYF
>TRBV19|TRBJ1-5|.
CASSTDWGNQPQHF
>TRBV27|TRBJ2-2|.
CASSLLGGAGELFF
>TRBV7-9|TRBJ2-7|.
CASSPQLAGGSSYEQYF
>TRBV5-1|TRBJ2-7|.
CASSSRDTTYEQYF
>TRBV7-9|TRBJ1-1|few
CASSQSNEAFF
>TRBV5-6|TRBJ1-2|.
CASSLGQFNYGYTF
>TRBV14|TRBJ1-2|few
CASRPGQGAYGYTF
>TRBV19|TRBJ1-2|.
CASSIGQGGYGYTF
>TRBV27|TRBJ1-2|.
CASSLSGLSGYTF
>TRBV15|TRBJ2-1|.
CATSRESWRLAGDYNEQFF
>TRBV5-8|TRBJ1-5|.
CASSSGTGVDQPQHF